This TCR beta chain was profiled in a study of cytomegalovirus exposure and HLA in healthy donors. As to this clone: Its antigen is unknown.

The repertoire was sequenced with immunoSEQ multiplex PCR; TCRdb's copy has only in-frame clones and lacks some. This table has approximately 65,000 clones, over 95% appearing once. Study results and caveats: That first-cohort TCR clusters tended to co-occur in the 90 to 150 validation repertoires was found in a later analysis. Across donors, most TCRs were seen rarely, yet some public ones were widespread. There were around 160 TCR beta chains listed as cytomegalovirus-associated. Accounts indicate the classifier identified cytomegalovirus status with strong specificity and sensitivity.

Germline values: CDR1 MNHNS, CDR2 SASEGT. V shed 11 bases and J shed 1 base, with 11 bases lying between them. The CDR3 spans 12 residues. The material sequenced was PBMCs. The chain links TRBV6-1 to TRBJ1-1, with unresolved D. This TCR derives from a woman between 18 and 29 years old in good health and CMV-seropositive. This CDR3 reads CAERGPNTEAFF. For the CDR3, the DNA is TGTGCCGAGAGAGGTCCGAACACTGAAGCTTTCTTT.